This T cell receptor (beta chain) was retrieved from a study of T cell responses to AZD1222 COVID-19 vaccine. The method was immunoSEQ multiplex PCR; TCRdb's version includes in-frame clones alone and lacks a portion of them. The sample has roughly 200,000 clones; more than 85% are singletons. Germline CDR1 reads ENHRY; CDR2 reads SYGVKD. CDR3 length equals 13 residues. J lost 7 bases, V lost 11 bases, and 8 bases had no gene match. The chain joins TRBV10-3 to TRBJ1-5; 10 nucleotides align to TRBD1. Here the sequenced sample was peripheral blood, taken 28 days after the second AZD1222 dose. The receptor comes from an adult who received the AZD1222 COVID-19 vaccine. For the CDR3, the DNA is TGTGCCGTCGGGACAGGGGTTTTGCAGCCCCAGCATTTT. This sequence encodes CAVGTGVLQPQHF.